This TCR beta chain was observed in a study of blood T cell repertoires in COVID-19. Assay: immunoSEQ multiplex PCR; the TCRdb copy retains only in-frame clones and omits some. Of roughly 300,000 clones in the sample, about four fifths were seen once. Trimming took 3 bases from V and 4 from J, leaving 9 bases between them. This CDR3 spans 13 amino acids. The receptor was isolated from a woman in her 50s with acute or convalescent COVID-19. V is TRBV12-3 or TRBV12-4 and J is TRBJ1-2; D is unclear. The sequenced sample was peripheral blood. The DNA for the CDR3 is TGTGCCAGCAGTTTCGCGGTATCCTATGGCTACACCTTC. Its protein is CASSFAVSYGYTF.